There are many counts of the clone carrying this T cell receptor (beta chain). The antigen is not known. For TCR beta, libraries came from iRepertoire HTBI primers and Arm-PCR of CDR3 regions. Authors' analysis steps: Samples revealed 62 TRBV and 15 or so TRBJ segments. Each CDR3 protein gets one entry after TCRdb re-called the multiplex PCR reads with MiXCR. Clone size and V and J calls follow TCRdb, not the original study. The sample lists a few hundred thousand distinct CDR3 sequences; roughly 23% were seen once. Time point specified: persistent/refractory GD, antithyroid drugs over 5 years with positive TRAb. From RNA extracted from PBMCs, the TCR library was made. This record belongs to a study of regulatory T cells in long-lasting Graves disease. Study findings and constraints: A limited number of samples was an acknowledged limitation.

The input for sequencing was peripheral blood mononuclear cells (PBMCs), taken when the disease was refractory, from a patient treated with antithyroid drugs. The TCR was taken from a woman between 40 and 50 years old with Graves disease.

For the CDR3, the DNA is TGTGCCAGCGCATTTAGGCCCCGTGTGAACACTGAAGCTTTCTTT. This translates into CASAFRPRVNTEAFF. This chain uses TRBV28 with TRBJ1-1, with D unresolved. Trimming took 8 bases from V and 0 from J, leaving 16 bases between them. The germline V gene has CDR1 MDHEN and CDR2 SYDVKM. There are 15 residues in the CDR3. The full variable domain, with the rest looked up from reference TRBV28 and TRBJ1-1, is DVKVTQSSRYLVKRTGEKVFLECVQDMDHENMFWYRQDPGLGLRLIYFSYDVKMKEKGDIPEGYSVSREKKERFSLILESASTNQTSMYLCASAFRPRVNTEAFFGQGTRLTVV.